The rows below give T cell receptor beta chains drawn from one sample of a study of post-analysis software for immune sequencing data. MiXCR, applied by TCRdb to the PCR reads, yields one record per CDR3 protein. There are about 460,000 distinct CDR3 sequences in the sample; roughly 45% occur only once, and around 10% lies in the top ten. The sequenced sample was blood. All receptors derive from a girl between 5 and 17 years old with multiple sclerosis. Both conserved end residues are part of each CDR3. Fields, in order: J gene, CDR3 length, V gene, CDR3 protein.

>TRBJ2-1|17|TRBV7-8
CASSLPRATGGYNEQFF
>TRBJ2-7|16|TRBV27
CASSLVQGPTTYEQYF
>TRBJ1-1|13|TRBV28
CASSPQGSTEAFF
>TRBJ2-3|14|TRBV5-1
CASSKGQDTDTQYF
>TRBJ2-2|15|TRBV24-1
CATGGATSVTGELFF
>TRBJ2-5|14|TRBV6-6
CASSNLGGLETQYF
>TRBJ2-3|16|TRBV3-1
CASSQEWRERTDTQYF
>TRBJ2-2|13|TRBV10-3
CAIQGARDGELFF
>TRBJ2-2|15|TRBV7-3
CASSLQGSSTGELFF
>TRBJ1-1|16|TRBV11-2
CASSSRGGGVNTEAFF
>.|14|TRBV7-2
CASSRDRGRVEQYF
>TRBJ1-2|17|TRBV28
CASSQVNPIQGNYGYTF
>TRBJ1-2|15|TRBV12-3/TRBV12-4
CASSFLGTGGYGYTF
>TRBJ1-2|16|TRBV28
CASSSGPLGANYGYTF
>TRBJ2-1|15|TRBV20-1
CSASAPSGSYNEQFF
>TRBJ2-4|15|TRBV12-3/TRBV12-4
CASSPSRLAKNIQYF
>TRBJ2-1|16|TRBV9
CASSVNRDFSTNEQFF
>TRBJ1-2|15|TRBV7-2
CASSPSTGANYGYTF
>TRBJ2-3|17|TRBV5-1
CASSPLPSGRSTDTQYF
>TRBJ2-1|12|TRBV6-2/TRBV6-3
CASSQTRNEQFF
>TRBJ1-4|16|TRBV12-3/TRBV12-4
CASSLRGGNTNEKLFF
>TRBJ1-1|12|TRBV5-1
CASSLEGSEAFF
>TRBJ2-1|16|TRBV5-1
CASQRSGTSDHNEQFF
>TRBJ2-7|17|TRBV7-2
CASSLVSGLAGSYEQYF
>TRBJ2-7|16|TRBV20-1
CSASRGLAGVSYEQYF
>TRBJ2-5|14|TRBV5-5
CAMGEGGKGETQYF
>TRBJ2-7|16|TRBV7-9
CASSYQTSGRSYEQYF
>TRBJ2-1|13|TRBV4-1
CASSPRLAGEHFF
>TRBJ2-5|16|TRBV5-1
CASSLGLSGSGETQYF
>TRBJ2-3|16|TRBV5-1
CASSLGASGTGGSQYF
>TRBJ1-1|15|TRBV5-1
CASSLDPGGNTEAFF
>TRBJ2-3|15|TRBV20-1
CSARVGLAGRGTQYF
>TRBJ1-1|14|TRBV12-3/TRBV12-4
CASSPMQRNTEAFF
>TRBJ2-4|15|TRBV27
CASSRGALIKNIQYF
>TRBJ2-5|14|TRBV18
CASSAGQGSEKQYF
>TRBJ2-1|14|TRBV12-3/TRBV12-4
CASSWDREYSEQFF
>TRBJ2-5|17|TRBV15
CATREKSLTSGRETQYF
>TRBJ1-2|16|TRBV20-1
CSARGEVRGPPYGYTF
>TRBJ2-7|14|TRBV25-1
CASSETRAHYEQYF
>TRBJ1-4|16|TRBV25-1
CASSAGQGATNEKLFF
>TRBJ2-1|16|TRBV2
CACSERARTSYNEQFF
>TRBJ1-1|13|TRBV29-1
CSGNRRRNTEAFF
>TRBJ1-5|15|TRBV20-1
CSARDLGQDNQPQHF
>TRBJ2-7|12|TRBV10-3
CAISGTSIGQYF
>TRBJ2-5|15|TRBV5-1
CASSGTGNPGETQYF
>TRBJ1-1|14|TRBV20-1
CSALPTGTVTEAFF
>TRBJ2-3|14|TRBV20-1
CSASQGTGPDTQYF
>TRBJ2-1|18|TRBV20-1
CSARGFSGRAISYNEQFF
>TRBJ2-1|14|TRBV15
CATSTRTGYNEQFF
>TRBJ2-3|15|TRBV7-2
CASSLSGGKADTQYF
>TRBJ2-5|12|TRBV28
CGTGFMEETQYF
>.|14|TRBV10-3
CAISEHRIADEQYF
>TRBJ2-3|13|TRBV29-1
CSLRARFSDTQYF
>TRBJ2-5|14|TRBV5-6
CASSSGTSGETQYF